This TCR beta chain was sequenced for a study of regulatory T cells in long-lasting Graves disease. As for time point: persistent/refractory GD, antithyroid drugs over 5 years with positive TRAb. Isolated PBMC RNA provided the starting material for the TCR library. Researchers made TCR beta libraries by using iRepertoire HTBI primers and running Arm-PCR on CDR3 regions. TCRdb reprocessed the multiplex PCR reads via MiXCR and lists one record per CDR3 protein. There are some 330,000 distinct CDR3 sequences in the sample; around 23% occur only once, and 25% to 30% lies in the top ten. This CDR3 has 14 residues. Germline lookup yields CDR1 DFQATT and CDR2 SNEGSKA (reference sequence). V was shortened by 3 bases and J by 4 bases, with 12 bases between the two germline ends.

The starting material was peripheral blood mononuclear cells (PBMCs), obtained when the disease was refractory, from a patient treated with antithyroid drugs. The rearrangement uses TRBV20-1 and TRBJ2-2; TRBD2 is a possible D gene (5 bases). The sequence was collected from a woman between 35 and 50 years old with Graves disease. The CDR3 loop is CSARRRVSTGELFF. The CDR3 DNA sequence: TGCAGTGCTAGGAGGCGGGTCTCCACCGGGGAGCTGTTTTTT.